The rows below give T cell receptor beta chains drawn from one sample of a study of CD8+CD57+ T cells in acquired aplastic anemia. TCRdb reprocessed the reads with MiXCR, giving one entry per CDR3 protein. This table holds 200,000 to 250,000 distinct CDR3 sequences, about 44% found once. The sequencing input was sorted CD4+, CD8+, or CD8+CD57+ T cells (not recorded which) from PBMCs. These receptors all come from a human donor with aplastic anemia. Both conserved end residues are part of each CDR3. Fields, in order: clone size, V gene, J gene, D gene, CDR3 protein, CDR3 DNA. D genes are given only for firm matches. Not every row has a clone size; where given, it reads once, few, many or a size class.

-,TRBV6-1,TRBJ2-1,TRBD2,CASSEISLAGSYNEQFF,TGTGCCAGCAGTGAAATTAGCCTAGCGGGCTCCTACAATGAGCAGTTCTTC
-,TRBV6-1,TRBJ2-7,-,CASSYVGAGDYEQYF,TGTGCCAGCAGTTACGTCGGGGCAGGAGACTACGAGCAGTACTTC
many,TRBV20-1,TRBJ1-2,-,CSAAAQGTVGYTF,TGCAGTGCAGCGGCCCAGGGGACTGTTGGCTACACCTTC
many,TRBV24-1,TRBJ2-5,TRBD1,CATSVRTGSQETQYF,TGTGCCACCAGTGTACGGACAGGCTCCCAAGAGACCCAGTACTTC
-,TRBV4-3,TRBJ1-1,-,CASSQEWGGGNTEAFF,TGCGCCAGCAGCCAAGAGTGGGGGGGTGGGAACACTGAAGCTTTCTTT
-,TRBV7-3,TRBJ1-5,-,CASSLNGRGNQPQHF,TGTGCCAGCAGCTTAAACGGAAGGGGAAATCAGCCCCAGCATTTT
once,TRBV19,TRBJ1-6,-,CASSSGHPSSSYNSPLHF,TGTGCCAGTAGTTCCGGACATCCTTCAAGCTCCTATAATTCACCCCTCCACTTT
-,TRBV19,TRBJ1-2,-,CASSIGPGNYGYTF,TGTGCCAGTAGTATCGGTCCGGGGAACTATGGCTACACCTTC
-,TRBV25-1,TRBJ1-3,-,CASSATGVRNTIYF,TGTGCCAGCAGTGCTACGGGCGTTAGAAACACCATATATTTT
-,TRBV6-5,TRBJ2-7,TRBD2,CASSRLAGSYEQYF,TGTGCCAGCAGTAGACTAGCGGGATCCTACGAGCAGTACTTC
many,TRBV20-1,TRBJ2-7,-,CSARDPSYEQYF,TGCAGTGCTAGAGACCCTAGCTACGAGCAGTACTTC
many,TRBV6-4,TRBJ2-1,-,CASSERAGGGEQFF,TGTGCCAGCAGTGAAAGGGCAGGAGGCGGTGAGCAGTTCTTC
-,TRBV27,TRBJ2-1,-,CASSNSGWGNEQFF,TGTGCCAGCAGCAACTCTGGGTGGGGAAATGAGCAGTTCTTC
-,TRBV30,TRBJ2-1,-,CAWAGGGEQFF,TGTGCCTGGGCAGGGGGAGGTGAGCAGTTCTTC
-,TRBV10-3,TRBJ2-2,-,CAISESERGNSGELFF,TGTGCCATCAGTGAGTCGGAACGGGGGAACTCCGGGGAGCTGTTTTTT
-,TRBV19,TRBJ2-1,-,CASSRPHHGTVSSYNEQFF,TGTGCCAGTAGCAGACCCCACCACGGGACGGTAAGCTCCTACAATGAGCAGTTCTTC
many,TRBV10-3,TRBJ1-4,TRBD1,CAISDRDRAEKLFF,TGTGCCATCAGCGACCGGGACAGGGCTGAAAAACTGTTTTTT
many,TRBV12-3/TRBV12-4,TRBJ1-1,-,CASSLGPEAFF,TGTGCCAGCAGTTTAGGTCCTGAAGCTTTCTTT
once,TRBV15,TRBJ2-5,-,CATSRDLGWARQETQYF,TGTGCCACCAGCAGAGATTTGGGGTGGGCCCGCCAAGAGACCCAGTACTTC
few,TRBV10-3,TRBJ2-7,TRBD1,CAIKPGQGDEQYF,TGTGCCATCAAACCGGGACAGGGGGACGAGCAGTACTTC
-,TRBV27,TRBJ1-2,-,CASGFLQGSGYTF,TGTGCCAGCGGTTTCCTACAGGGCTCCGGCTACACCTTC
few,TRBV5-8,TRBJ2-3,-,CASSLAWGPGDTQYF,TGTGCCAGCAGCTTGGCCTGGGGCCCGGGGGATACGCAGTATTTT
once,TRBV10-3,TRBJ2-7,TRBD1,CAISGDRGGEQYF,TGTGCCATCAGCGGGGACAGGGGTGGGGAGCAGTACTTC
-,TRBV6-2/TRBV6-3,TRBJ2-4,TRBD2,CASSYRSGGLYIQYF,TGTGCCAGCAGTTACCGTTCCGGGGGGTTATACATTCAGTACTTC
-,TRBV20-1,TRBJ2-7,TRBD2,CSAPRGLAGSYEQYF,TGCAGTGCCCCCAGGGGACTAGCGGGATCCTACGAGCAGTACTTC
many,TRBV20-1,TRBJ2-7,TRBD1,CSARTGVYEQYF,TGCAGTGCTAGGACAGGGGTCTACGAGCAGTACTTC